Reported below is one TCR beta chain. Its antigen is unknown. This entry is derived from a study of blood T cells in healthy people across ages. Overall study findings and caveats: Conclusively comparing naive with antigen-experienced cells was impossible with unsorted PBMCs.

J gave up 3 bases and V 1 base, and 6 bases lay outside the gene matches. CDR1 KGHSH and CDR2 LQKENI come from the germline V gene. The CDR3 has 17 residues. A second PCR, run for roughly 7 to 12 cycles, used a sample-barcoded 5' primer plus a J-beta primer mix. TCRdb reanalysed the 5' RACE reads using MiXCR and keeps one entry per CDR3 protein. In the table there are nearly 800,000 distinct CDR3 sequences, more than 55% of which are singletons. The clonotype originates from a man aged 35-49 years in good health. Sequenced sample: blood. The chain recombines TRBV18 with TRBJ1-2, with 12 nucleotides matching TRBD1. In nucleotides, the CDR3 is TGTGCCAGCTCACCACTGGGGACAGGGGGCGGCGACTATGGCTACACCTTC. Translating it yields CASSPLGTGGGDYGYTF.